The 14 T cell receptor beta chains listed next were all sequenced from one sample in a study of T-cell memory formation after mild COVID-19. TCRdb passed the 5' RACE reads through MiXCR, listing each CDR3 protein once. Among 300,000 to 400,000 distinct CDR3 sequences listed, approximately 29% were seen once. The sample was PBMCs or a T cell subset sorted from them (not recorded which). These TCRs come from an adult woman who had mild COVID-19 (a few samples of this study predate the infection). Cell type and time point are not known.

This clonotype was recorded a few times. This chain connects TRBV12-3 or TRBV12-4 to TRBJ1-4; no reliable D call. This CDR3 comprises 14 residues. V lost 0 bases and J 8 bases, leaving 10 bases between the germline ends. CDR3 nucleotide sequence: TGTGCCAGCAGTTTAGCTCGGCCGGAAGAAAAACTGTTTTTT. This encodes CASSLARPEEKLFF.

The V gene is TRBV3-1, the J gene TRBJ2-1; the D gene is possibly TRBD2 (6 bases). Germline CDR1 and CDR2: LGHDT and YNNKEL (reference sequence). The CDR3 loop spans 15 amino acids. V was clipped by 4 bases and J by 4 bases, with 14 bases between them. Written as DNA, the CDR3 is TGTGCCAGCAGCCCCGGGGACTCGCCTTACAATGAGCAGTTCTTC. Amino acids: CASSPGDSPYNEQFF.

This clonotype was seen more than once but under ten times. The gene calls are TRBV20-1 and TRBJ2-3, with D perhaps TRBD2 (7 bases). This CDR3 is built from 16 residues. The V end was cut by 1 base, the J end by 3 bases, with 17 bases between. Germline CDR1 reads DFQATT; CDR2 reads SNEGSKA (reference sequence). CDR3 coding DNA: TGCAGTGCTAGAGCCGGGGGGCGAGATCGGACAGATACGCAGTATTTT. It specifies CSARAGGRDRTDTQYF.

There are a few counts of this clonotype. The CDR3 sequence: CASSYGTGGETQYF. CDR3 coding DNA: TGTGCCAGCAGTTACGGGACAGGGGGGGAGACCCAGTACTTC. This chain uses TRBV12-3 or TRBV12-4 with TRBJ2-5; 11 bases agree with TRBD1. With V trimmed by 4 bases and J by 5 bases, 3 bases remained unmatched. The CDR3 consists of 14 residues.

The chain is built from TRBV2 and TRBJ1-2, with D possibly being TRBD1 (5 bases). Germline CDR1 is SNHLY and CDR2 is FYNNEI. Trimming shortened V by 1 base and J by 2 bases, and 5 bases separated the two germline ends. The CDR3 runs 13 residues. The DNA for the CDR3 is TGTGCCAGCAGTGAAGAGGGGAACTATGGCTACACCTTC. Translation gives CASSEEGNYGYTF.

This clonotype was observed a handful of times. The chain combines TRBV7-9 with TRBJ2-1; 8 bases are shared with TRBD2. There are 16 residues in the CDR3. The V gene end was trimmed by 1 base and the J gene end by 6 bases; junction bases not matched to a gene: 8. Germline V gives CDR1 SEHNR, CDR2 FQNEAQ (reference sequence). The CDR3: CASSLEVSGSRNEQFF. The CDR3 DNA reads as TGTGCCAGCAGCTTAGAGGTCAGCGGGAGTCGCAATGAGCAGTTCTTC.

This clonotype was recorded many times. This chain uses TRBV3-1 with TRBJ2-3; 8 bases line up with TRBD2. The CDR3 length is 17 residues. V gave up 0 bases and J gave up 4 bases; unmatched junction bases: 9. The germline V gene encodes CDR1 LGHDT and CDR2 YNNKEL (reference sequence). CDR3 sequence: CASSQESGGKSPDTQYF. Here the CDR3 DNA reads TGTGCCAGCAGCCAAGAGTCGGGGGGGAAATCGCCAGATACGCAGTATTTT.

This clonotype was counted a few times. This chain joins TRBV7-9 and TRBJ2-4; D ambiguous. Trimming took off 5 bases at V and 3 bases at J, with 5 bases between the two ends. CDR3 length: 12 amino acids. Germline V CDR1 and CDR2: SEHNR, FQNEAQ (reference sequence). The CDR3 region is CASSTDKNIQYF. In DNA, the CDR3 is TGTGCCAGCAGCACGGACAAAAACATTCAGTACTTC.

In DNA, the CDR3 is TGTGCCATCAGTGTTGCGGGGCACTATGGCTACACCTTC. Translation gives CAISVAGHYGYTF. The chain employs TRBV10-3 and TRBJ1-2, with a tentative D call TRBD1 (5 bases). Trimming removed 4 bases at V and 3 bases at J, with 9 bases between. CDR3 length: 13 amino acids. Germline CDR1 is ENHRY and CDR2 is SYGVKD.

This clonotype was seen a handful of times. This CDR3 reads CASRSVLSTDTQYF. The CDR3 bases are TGCGCCAGCAGGAGTGTCCTCAGCACAGATACGCAGTATTTT. V and J are TRBV4-1 and TRBJ2-3, with D unresolved. Trimming removed 6 bases at V and 0 bases at J, with 10 bases between. The CDR3 is made up of 14 amino acids. CDR1 and CDR2 from the germline V gene are MGHRA and YSYEKL.

This clonotype was seen ten or more times. The chain joins TRBV5-1 to TRBJ1-1; D perhaps matches TRBD1 (5 bases). The germline V and J ends were trimmed by 4 bases and 3 bases, with 16 bases remaining between them. Germline V CDR1 and CDR2: SGHRS, YFSETQ. This CDR3 has 15 residues. CDR3 sequence reads: CASSLGGVGDTEAFF. CDR3 in DNA: TGCGCCAGCAGCCTGGGGGGTGTTGGTGACACTGAAGCTTTCTTT.

The V and J genes are TRBV5-1 and TRBJ2-1, with TRBD1 as a possible D gene (6 bases). The V gene lost 6 bases and the J gene lost 4 bases, with 14 bases spanning the gap. The CDR3 sequence is 14 residues long. CDR1 is SGHRS, CDR2 YFSETQ, per germline. CDR3 nucleotides: TGCGCCAGCAATGCCGGACAGCCATACAATGAGCAGTTCTTC. It specifies CASNAGQPYNEQFF.

The CDR3 DNA is TGTGCCAGCAGTTACAGACCTACGACTAATGAAAAACTGTTTTTT. Translating gives CASSYRPTTNEKLFF. The chain recombines TRBV6-5 with TRBJ1-4; D ambiguous. Germline CDR1 and CDR2: MNHEY and SVGAGI. This CDR3 contains 15 residues. Trimming cost V 2 bases and J 2 bases, with 9 bases left between them.

This chain joins TRBV10-3 and TRBJ1-1; 7 bases match TRBD1. Germline values: CDR1 ENHRY, CDR2 SYGVKD. The CDR3 has 16 residues. After removal of 0 bases from V and 6 bases from J, the junction contained 10 bases not matched to a gene. This chain's CDR3 is CAISESPTGMEAEAFF. The CDR3 nucleotides read TGTGCCATCAGTGAGTCCCCGACAGGGATGGAGGCTGAAGCTTTCTTT.